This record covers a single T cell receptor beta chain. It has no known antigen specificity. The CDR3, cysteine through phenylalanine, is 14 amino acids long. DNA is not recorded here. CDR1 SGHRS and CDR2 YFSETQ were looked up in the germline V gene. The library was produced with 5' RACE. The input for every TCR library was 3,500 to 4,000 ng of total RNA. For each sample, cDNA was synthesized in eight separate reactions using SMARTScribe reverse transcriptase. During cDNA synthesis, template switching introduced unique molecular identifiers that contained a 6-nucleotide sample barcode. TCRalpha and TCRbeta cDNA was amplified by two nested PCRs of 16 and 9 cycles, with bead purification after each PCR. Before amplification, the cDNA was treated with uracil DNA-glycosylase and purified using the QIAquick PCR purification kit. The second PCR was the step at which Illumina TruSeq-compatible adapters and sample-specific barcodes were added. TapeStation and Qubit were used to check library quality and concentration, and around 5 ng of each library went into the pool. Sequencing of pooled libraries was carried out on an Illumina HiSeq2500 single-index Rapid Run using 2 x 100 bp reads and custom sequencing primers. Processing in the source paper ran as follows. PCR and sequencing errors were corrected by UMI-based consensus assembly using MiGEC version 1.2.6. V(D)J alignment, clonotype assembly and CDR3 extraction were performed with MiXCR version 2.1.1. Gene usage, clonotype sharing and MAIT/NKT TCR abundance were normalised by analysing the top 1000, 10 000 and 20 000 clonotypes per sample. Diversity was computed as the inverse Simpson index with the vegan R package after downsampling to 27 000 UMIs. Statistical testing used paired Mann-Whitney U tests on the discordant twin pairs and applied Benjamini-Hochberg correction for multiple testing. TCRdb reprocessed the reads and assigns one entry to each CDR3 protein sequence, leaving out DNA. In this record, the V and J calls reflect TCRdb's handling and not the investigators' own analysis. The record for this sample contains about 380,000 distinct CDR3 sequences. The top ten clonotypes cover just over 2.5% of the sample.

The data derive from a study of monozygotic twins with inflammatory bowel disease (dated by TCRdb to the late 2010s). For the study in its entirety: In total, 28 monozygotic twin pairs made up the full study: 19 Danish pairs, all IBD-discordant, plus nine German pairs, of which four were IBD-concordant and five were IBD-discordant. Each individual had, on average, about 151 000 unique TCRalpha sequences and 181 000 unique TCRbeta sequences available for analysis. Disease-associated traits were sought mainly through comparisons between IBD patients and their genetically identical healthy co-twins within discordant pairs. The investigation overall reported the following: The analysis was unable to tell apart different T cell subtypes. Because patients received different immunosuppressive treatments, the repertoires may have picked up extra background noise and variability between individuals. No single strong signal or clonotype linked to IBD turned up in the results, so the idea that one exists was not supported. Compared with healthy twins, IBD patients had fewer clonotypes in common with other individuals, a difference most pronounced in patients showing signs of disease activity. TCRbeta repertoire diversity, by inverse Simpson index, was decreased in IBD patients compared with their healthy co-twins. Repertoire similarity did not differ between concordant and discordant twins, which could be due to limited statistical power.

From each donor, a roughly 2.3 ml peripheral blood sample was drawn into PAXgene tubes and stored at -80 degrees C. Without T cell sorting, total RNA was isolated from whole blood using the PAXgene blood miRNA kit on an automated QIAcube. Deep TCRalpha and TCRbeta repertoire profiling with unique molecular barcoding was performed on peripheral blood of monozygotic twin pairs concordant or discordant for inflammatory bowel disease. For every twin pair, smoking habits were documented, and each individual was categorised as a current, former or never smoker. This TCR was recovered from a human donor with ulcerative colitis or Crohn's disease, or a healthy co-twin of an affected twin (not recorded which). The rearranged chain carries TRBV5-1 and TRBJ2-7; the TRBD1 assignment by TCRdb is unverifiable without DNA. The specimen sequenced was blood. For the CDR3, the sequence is CASSTSTGVYEQYF. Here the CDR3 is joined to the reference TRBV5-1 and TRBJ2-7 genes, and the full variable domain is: KAGVTQTPRYLIKTRGQQVTLSCSPISGHRSVSWYQQTPGQGLQFLFEYFSETQRNKGNFPGRFSGRQFSNSRSEMNVSTLELGDSALYLCASSTSTGVYEQYFGPGTRLTVT.